This entry is about one T cell receptor (beta chain). The antigen remains undetermined. The data derive from a study of early T cells in non-severe SARS-CoV-2 infection. Study-wide background: Chains from this unsorted whole-blood bulk RNA could not be paired. Notes on the study in general: Anti-spike CD8 responses were favored in VDJdb matching, and private and CD4 specificities were missed.

Tagging with unique molecular identifiers was applied to individual cDNA molecules. Each CDR3 protein gets one entry after TCRdb re-called the 5' RACE reads with MiXCR. The table lists tens of thousands of distinct CDR3 sequences, 8.5% to 12% of them singletons, with just over 4.5% in the top ten. The V gene lost 3 bases and the J gene lost 5 bases, with 10 bases spanning the gap. Looked up from germline, CDR1 is LGHDT and CDR2 is YNNKEL (reference sequence). This CDR3 has 13 amino acids. The chain combines TRBV3-1 with TRBJ2-5; possible D gene TRBD2, 5 bases. Sample: whole blood. This clonotype was sampled from an adult who was a healthcare worker with PCR-confirmed SARS-CoV-2 infection or an uninfected control (not recorded which). CDR3 bases: TGTGCCAGCAGCCAGAACCGAGGGGAGACCCAGTACTTC. It is translated as CASSQNRGETQYF.